The 17 T cell receptor beta chains given below trace back to one sample, sequenced in a study of Ad26.COV2.S vaccination and SARS-CoV-2 variants. The treatment denotes: roughly 20 received Ad26.COV2.S at low or high dose, single or two shots; about five received placebo; per-sample allocation not given. Sampling was done on day 63 after the first vaccine or placebo injection. Libraries were prepared by immunoSEQ multiplex PCR; TCRdb keeps only in-frame clonotypes and omits some of them. The sample includes 350,000 to 450,000 clones, 80% to 95% of them seen just once. The sample in question was peripheral blood, obtained in a trial of Ad26.COV2.S vaccine versus placebo. The receptor set was obtained from a person between 18 and 59 years old who received the Ad26.COV2.S COVID-19 vaccine or a placebo.

V and J are TRBV7-2 and TRBJ2-7, with 8 nucleotides matching TRBD2. CDR3 length: 13 amino acids. Losses at the gene ends were 0 bases for V and 9 bases for J; bases not matched to a gene: 4. The germline V gene has CDR1 SGHTA and CDR2 FQGNSA. The CDR3 DNA reads TGTGCCAGCAGCTTAGCCACCGGGACTAGGCAGTACTTC. This sequence encodes CASSLATGTRQYF. Together with reference TRBV7-2 and TRBJ2-7, the CDR3 gives the full variable domain: GAGVSQSPSNKVTEKGKDVELRCDPISGHTALYWYRQSLGQGLEFLIYFQGNSAPDKSGLPSDRFSAERTGGSVSTLTIQRTQQEDSAVYLCASSLATGTRQYFGPGTRLTVT.

This chain links TRBV24-1 with TRBJ2-6, with D tentatively TRBD1 (5 bases). Germline V lookup: CDR1 KGHDR, CDR2 SFDVKD. The CDR3 extends over 15 amino acids. V lost 5 bases and J lost 5, with 12 bases in between. The CDR3: CATSGTGLRANVLTF. The DNA for the CDR3 is TGTGCCACCAGTGGAACAGGTCTCAGGGCCAACGTCCTGACTTTC.

This chain links TRBV11-2 with TRBJ2-7, with 11 nucleotides matching TRBD1. Per the germline V gene, CDR1 is SGHAT and CDR2 is FQNNGV. The CDR3 runs to 16 residues. V was clipped by 6 bases and J by 1 base; unmatched bases: 8. DNA of the CDR3: TGTGCCAGCAGGAGGACAGGGGGCGTCACGTCCTACGAGCAGTACTTC. Its protein product is CASRRTGGVTSYEQYF.

This chain links TRBV27 with TRBJ1-2, with 11 bases identical to TRBD1. In germline, CDR1 is MNHEY, CDR2 SMNVEV (reference sequence). The V segment lost 3 bases and the J segment 4 bases; nucleotides outside the gene matches: 10. This CDR3 region has 17 residues. Written as DNA, the CDR3 is TGTGCCAGCAGTTTCATAATAGGACAGGGGGCTTCCTATGGCTACACCTTC. It translates to CASSFIIGQGASYGYTF.

The genes are TRBV23-1 and TRBJ1-1, with no clear D. TRBV23-1 is treated as an ORF (open reading frame) with a function not yet certain. V gave up 4 bases and J gave up 1 base, with 10 bases separating them. This CDR3 contains 14 residues. The CDR3 coding sequence is TGCGCCAGCAGTCCCAAGACGGAGAACACTGAAGCTTTCTTT. Amino acid sequence: CASSPKTENTEAFF.

The chain is built from TRBV20-1 and TRBJ1-4; D unresolved. The V and J ends lost 3 bases and 11 bases respectively, with 13 bases between them. This CDR3 has 12 amino acids. Germline V gives CDR1 DFQATT, CDR2 SNEGSKA (reference sequence). The CDR3 sequence is CSASGGEGKLFF. CDR3 DNA: TGCAGTGCTAGTGGTGGGGAAGGGAAACTGTTTTTT.

The chain is built from TRBV30 and TRBJ1-1; 7 bases are shared with TRBD1. CDR1 GTSNPN and CDR2 SVGIG come from the germline V gene (reference sequence). This CDR3 contains 16 residues. V lost 0 bases to trimming and J lost 4 bases; unmatched junction nucleotides: 11. In DNA form, the CDR3 reads TGTGCCTGGAGTGTACATCCAGACAGGGAGGTCACTGAAGCTTTCTTT. As protein: CAWSVHPDREVTEAFF. Filled out from reference TRBV30 and TRBJ1-1, the complete variable domain reads SQTIHQWPATLVQPVGSPLSLECTVEGTSNPNLYWYRQAAGRGLQLLFYSVGIGQISSEVPQNLSASRPQDRQFILSSKKLLLSDSGFYLCAWSVHPDREVTEAFFGQGTRLTVV.

The chain uses TRBV19 and TRBJ2-1; D is undetermined. The CDR3 is made up of 16 amino acids. Germline loops: CDR1 LNHDA, CDR2 SQIVND (reference sequence). Trimming cost V 0 bases and J 0 bases, with 9 bases left between them. The CDR3 nucleotides are TGTGCCAGTAGTATAGACTACTCCCGCTCCTACAATGAGCAGTTCTTC. This gives the protein CASSIDYSRSYNEQFF.

This clone was recorded once. This sequence joins TRBV7-8 and TRBJ1-6; perhaps TRBD1 as D (5 bases). Between the trimmed V and J ends, which lost 3 bases and 9 bases, there was a span of 15 bases. The CDR3 runs to 15 residues. CDR1 SGHVS and CDR2 FQNEAQ come from the germline V gene. The CDR3 DNA is TGTGCCAGCAGCTTTCGGCCCGGGGACGTTTCACCCCTCCACTTT. Its protein is CASSFRPGDVSPLHF.

The CDR3 region is CASSYLNRGGDQPQHF. The CDR3 nucleotides read TGTGCCAGCAGTTACTTAAACAGGGGAGGAGATCAGCCCCAGCATTTT. J is TRBJ1-5 and V is TRBV6-2 or TRBV6-3; TRBD1 matches at 7 bases. The CDR3 is 16 amino acids. The germline V gene has CDR1 MNHEY and CDR2 SVGEGT. Trimming at V came to 1 base and at J to 5 bases, leaving 8 bases not matched to a gene.

The sample holds one count of this clone. The chain joins TRBV18 to TRBJ2-6; the D gene is possibly TRBD1 (6 bases). The V gene lost 3 bases and the J gene lost 1 base, with 13 bases spanning the gap. Germline V gene sequence: CDR1 KGHSH, CDR2 LQKENI. The CDR3 contains 17 residues. DNA for the CDR3: TGTGCCAGCTCACCTAACAGGGAGTTTTCTGGGGCCAACGTCCTGACTTTC. Protein sequence: CASSPNREFSGANVLTF.

The rearrangement links TRBV9 to TRBJ1-6; D remains ambiguous. From germline, CDR1 is SGDLS and CDR2 YYNGEE. This CDR3 is built from 13 residues. V lost 0 bases to trimming and J lost 8 bases, with 6 bases between them. The CDR3 sequence: CASSVEVYSPLHF. The CDR3 bases are TGTGCCAGCAGCGTAGAAGTCTATTCACCCCTCCACTTT.

This clone has only a few counts. The chain carries TRBV28 and TRBJ2-1; TRBD1 matches 8 bases. The CDR3 covers 16 residues. The germline gives CDR1 MDHEN, CDR2 SYDVKM. J was trimmed by 4 bases and V by 1 base; bases with no gene match: 6. The CDR3 reads CASSLYPRGHYNEQFF. The DNA of the CDR3 is TGTGCCAGCAGTTTATATCCCAGGGGGCATTACAATGAGCAGTTCTTC.

This chain links TRBV25-1 with TRBJ2-1; 8 bases are a match to TRBD2. This CDR3 has 15 residues. V shed 6 bases, J shed 2 bases, and the junction held 6 bases outside the gene matches. The germline V gene has CDR1 MGHDK and CDR2 SYGVNS. CDR3 in amino acids: CASSVPGGTYNEQFF. The CDR3, as DNA: TGTGCCAGCAGCGTCCCGGGGGGGACCTACAATGAGCAGTTCTTC. The full variable domain, in which reference TRBV25-1 and TRBJ2-1 provide the parts outside the CDR3, is EADIYQTPRYLVIGTGKKITLECSQTMGHDKMYWYQQDPGMELHLIHYSYGVNSTEKGDLSSESTVSRIRTEHFPLTLESARPSHTSQYLCASSVPGGTYNEQFFGPGTRLTVL.

The chain has TRBV19 and TRBJ1-1; 7 bases line up with TRBD1. The CDR3 sequence is 17 residues long. The V gene end was trimmed by 7 bases and the J gene end by 1 base; junction bases not matched to a gene: 15. The germline V gene encodes CDR1 LNHDA and CDR2 SQIVND (reference sequence). This CDR3 reads CASTPNSRDSWNTEAFF. As DNA, the CDR3 is TGTGCCAGTACCCCAAACTCACGGGACAGCTGGAACACTGAAGCTTTCTTT.

The V gene is TRBV27, the J gene TRBJ2-7; a possible D gene is TRBD1 (6 bases). The CDR3 is 13 residues long. CDR1 MNHEY and CDR2 SMNVEV come from the germline V gene (reference sequence). Trimming removed 8 bases from V and 0 bases from J, with 11 bases in between. The CDR3 nucleotides read TGTGCCAGCCGGGACATGAGCTCCTACGAGCAGTACTTC. This codes for CASRDMSSYEQYF.

The V call is TRBV5-4, the J call TRBJ2-3; 7 nucleotides match TRBD1. V was pared by 4 bases and J by 4 bases, with 9 bases of the junction left unmatched. Germline V lookup: CDR1 SGHNT, CDR2 YYREEE (reference sequence). This CDR3 is built from 15 residues. CDR3: CASSPPGQRSDTQYF. The CDR3 coding sequence is TGTGCCAGCAGCCCTCCGGGACAGAGATCAGATACGCAGTATTTT.